The source of this T cell receptor beta chain is a study of shared clonotypes between healthy human individuals (TCRdb year 2020). At the level of the whole study: The cohort comprised a couple of women and a few men aged 18 to 49 years. Leukapheresis yielded between about 0.9 and 10 billion PBMCs per donor. Blood TCR repertoires of about 5 healthy adults were deeply sequenced to estimate repertoire size and the extent of clonotype sharing between individuals. For each donor, CD4 naive and CD4 memory were each run on three plates, CD8 naive on two plates, and CD8 memory on one plate. To increase sequencing depth and limit assay-specific biases, TCR repertoire library preparation and sequencing were carried out by different laboratories using diverse techniques.

V lost 3 bases and J lost 7 bases; the stretch between them is 13 bases long. Taken from cysteine to phenylalanine, the CDR3 has 14 residues. Left in the record is the CDR3 DNA by itself, 42 bases read in frame from the first base. CDR1 and CDR2 (LNHDA, SQIVND) derive from the germline V gene (reference sequence). Study-level results and caveats: Sampling was restricted to blood, and TCR repertoires in tissue are likely to differ from TCR repertoires in blood. Naive subsets generally had larger estimated clonotype richness than memory subsets did. Compared with non-shared clonotypes, the clonotypes found in all four sorted-subset donors had higher generation probabilities. Based on pairwise subsampling, the degree of clonotype sharing among donors was expected to be affected by sequencing depth. Even with the large sequencing depth, rarefaction of the sorted-subset datasets indicated that sequencing was incomplete. Because the study included a small number of donors, the genetic and exposure-history diversity represented was limited. Across four donors, about 5% of naive CD4, around 3.5% of naive CD8, 2% to 2.5% of memory CD4, and 0.4% of memory CD8 clonotypes were shared.

For this clone: It has no known antigen specificity. Per-base qualities were not stored, and no clone one base away is much larger.

Using the deep immunoSEQ assay, multiplex PCR amplified TCR CDR3 regions from genomic DNA. For each cell subset, the extracted genomic DNA was distributed evenly across all wells of several immunoSEQ 96-well plates, and each plate served as one replicate. For sorted subsets, roughly 200 ng of genomic DNA, equivalent to some 33,000 T cell genomes, went into each replicate PCR. Purified libraries were measured with a Qubit 3.0 fluorometer, size-checked on a Bioanalyzer 2100, and measured again with the KAPA Library Quantification kit. A separate single-read 150-cycle Illumina NextSeq 550 flow cell was used to sequence each immunoSEQ 96-well plate. The paper's data handling went like this. Because only junctional sequences without quality scores were contained in the immunoSEQ output, filtering matching that applied to full-length reads could not be performed. To assign V/J genes and CDR3, sequences were annotated using PyIR, a Python wrapper for IgBLAST v1.9, with IMGT germline references. Reads with weak V/J assignments (E-value above 1e-6), missing CDR3, stop codons, out-of-frame junctions, or ambiguous translated residues were removed. V3J clonotypes were defined as sequences sharing the same inferred V gene, J gene, and CDR3 amino acid sequence. To compute the percentage overlap between repertoires, the number of shared unique clonotypes was divided by the size of the smaller repertoire. Three approaches were used to assess repertoire richness: RTK rarefaction, the Chao1 estimator, and Recon v2.1 estimates of unobserved clonotypes. Generation probabilities for all TCRbeta clonotypes obtained by the gDNA method from a few donors were computed using OLGA. The table comes from immuneACCESS by way of TCRdb, which keeps in-frame sequences with V and J called. Part of the clones is missing from these tables; in studies checked, under half for an unresolved V gene and the rest for unknown reasons. The DNA was the basis for D and trimming; V, J and clone size are from that table. This sample holds roughly 2.5 million clones; more than 80% were observed only once. Roughly 0.14% of the sample is taken by the ten largest.

The donors were healthy, HIV-negative adults with no recently reported acute infections or vaccinations. Only Caucasian adults living in Nashville, Tennessee, USA were represented among the donors. CD4+ T cells were enriched through magnetic negative selection, after which naive cells were positively selected on CD45RA and the remaining negative fraction served as the memory subset. Blood was obtained by leukapheresis, after which PBMCs were separated by Ficoll-Histopaque density gradient centrifugation and cryopreserved in liquid nitrogen vapor phase. Purity and quantity of every magnetically sorted T cell population were checked by analytical flow cytometry. Each sorted fraction had its genomic DNA isolated and then quantified by UV absorbance on a Nanodrop 2000c.

This chain is built from TRBV19 and TRBJ2-1; matching of 5 bases hints at TRBD1 as the D gene. The sequence derives from a young man in good health. Sequenced sample: naive CD4+ T cells sorted from blood. The meaning of the sample's cell subset or site label: CD45RA+ positively selected. Here is the DNA: TGTGCCAGTAGTATGGGTCAGGGTAAGAATGAGCAGTTCTTC. Its amino acids are CASSMGQGKNEQFF.